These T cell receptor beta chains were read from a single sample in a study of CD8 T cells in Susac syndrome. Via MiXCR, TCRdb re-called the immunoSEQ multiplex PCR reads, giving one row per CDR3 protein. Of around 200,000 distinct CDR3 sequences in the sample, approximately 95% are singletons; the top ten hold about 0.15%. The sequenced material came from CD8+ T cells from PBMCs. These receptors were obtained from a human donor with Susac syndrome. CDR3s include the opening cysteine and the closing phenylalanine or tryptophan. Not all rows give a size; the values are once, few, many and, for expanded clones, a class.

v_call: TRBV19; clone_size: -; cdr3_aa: CASSILRDLSQPQHF
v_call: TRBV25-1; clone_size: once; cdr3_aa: CASSEYGGFDGYTF
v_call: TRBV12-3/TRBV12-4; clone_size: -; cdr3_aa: CASSSWLGDQPQHF
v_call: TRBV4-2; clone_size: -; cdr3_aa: CASSQGPVIGYTF
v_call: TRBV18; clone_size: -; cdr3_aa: CASSRDREANYGYTF
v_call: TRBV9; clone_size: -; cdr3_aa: CASSAGGPTTDTQYF
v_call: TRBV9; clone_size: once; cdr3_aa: CASSVGVEETQYF
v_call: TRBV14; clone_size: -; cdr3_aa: CASSQAQNEKLFF
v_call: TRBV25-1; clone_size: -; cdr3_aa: CASSFDFEQYF
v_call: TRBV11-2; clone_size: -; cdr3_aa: CATADGGHIVDEQFF
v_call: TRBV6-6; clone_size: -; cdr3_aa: CASSKDQYTGELFF
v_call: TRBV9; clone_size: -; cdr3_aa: CASSPTPGEQYF